This T cell receptor beta chain was observed in a study of patients and donors after allogeneic stem cell transplantation. TCRdb re-analysed the RT-PCR reads in MiXCR, keeping a single row per CDR3 protein. The table lists 150,000 to 250,000 distinct CDR3 sequences, more than 35% of them singletons. This clonotype has only a few counts. Trimming stripped 7 bases from V and 2 bases from J, with 15 bases between. Germline lookup yields CDR1 SQVTM and CDR2 ANQGSEA. There are 14 residues in the CDR3. The origin of this receptor is a human donor who was either an allogeneic HSCT recipient or a stem cell or donor lymphocyte infusion donor (not recorded which). It is not recorded whose cells these are; they may come from a transplant donor. V gene TRBV29-1 combines with J gene TRBJ1-3, with D maybe TRBD1 (5 bases). Sequenced: blood, either unsorted or a sorted T cell fraction (not recorded which). The CDR3 loop reads CSALRVPTGNTIYF. The CDR3 bases are TGCAGCGCCCTCAGGGTACCTACTGGAAACACCATATATTTT.